The rows below give T cell receptor beta chains drawn from one sample of a study of CD8+ T cells in alopecia areata. TCRdb keeps only in-frame clones here, not all; method: immunoSEQ multiplex PCR. The sample shows about 110,000 clones, around 59% of them seen only once. Sequenced: CD8+ T cells sorted from blood. The origin of the receptors is a human donor in good health. Each CDR3 is given with its conserved first and last residue. A D gene is named only where the DNA matches it firmly. Only some rows state a clone size, as once, few, many or a class for expanded clones.

NA,NA,TRBV29-1,TRBJ2-2,TGCAGCGTTGAATCCGGGTCAGCGAACACCGGGGAGCTGTTTTTT,CSVESGSANTGELFF
NA,NA,TRBV5-1,TRBJ2-7,TGCGCCAGCAGCTTGGTGGAGGCCTACGAGCAGTACTTC,CASSLVEAYEQYF
TRBD2,NA,TRBV5-1,TRBJ2-1,TGCGCCAGCAGCTTTGGGCCTTTCGGGACTAGCGGGTCCTCCTACAATGAGCAGTTCTTC,CASSFGPFGTSGSSYNEQFF
TRBD2,NA,TRBV4-1,TRBJ2-3,TGCGCCAGCAGCCATCGGTTAGCGGGGGCCGGCACAGATACGCAGTATTTT,CASSHRLAGAGTDTQYF
TRBD2,NA,TRBV29-1,TRBJ2-7,TGCAGCGTTACGACTAGCCGAGCCTACGAGCAGTACTTC,CSVTTSRAYEQYF
NA,NA,TRBV7-8,TRBJ1-1,TGTGCCAGCAGCTTAGGGTATGGGGAGGATACTGAAGCTTTCTTT,CASSLGYGEDTEAFF
NA,few,TRBV25-1,TRBJ1-5,TGTGCCAGCAGTGAACGTGGGATCACCGGGAATCAGCCCCAGCATTTT,CASSERGITGNQPQHF
NA,NA,TRBV4-3,TRBJ1-4,TGCGCCAGCAGCCAAGATGGGGAGGGTAAGGGTGAAAAACTGTTTTTT,CASSQDGEGKGEKLFF
NA,NA,TRBV18,TRBJ2-4,TGTGCCAGCTCACCCCGTGGGTTAGCCAAAAACATTCAGTACTTC,CASSPRGLAKNIQYF
TRBD1,NA,TRBV27,TRBJ1-6,TGTGCCAGCCGTAACAGGGGGCGACATTCACCCCTCCACTTT,CASRNRGRHSPLHF
TRBD1,NA,TRBV5-1,TRBJ1-5,TGCGCCAGCAGCCTGGGACAGGGCAACAATCAGCCCCAGCATTTT,CASSLGQGNNQPQHF
NA,NA,TRBV29-1,TRBJ2-7,TGCAGCGTTGGCCCCATAGGCTACGAGCAGTACTTC,CSVGPIGYEQYF
NA,NA,TRBV4-2,TRBJ2-5,TGTGCCAGCAGCCAAGAATCCCACCTAGCGCCGGGAGAGACCCAGTACTTC,CASSQESHLAPGETQYF
NA,NA,TRBV19,TRBJ2-1,TGTGCCAGTAGTAGCGGACATAATGAGCAGTTCTTC,CASSSGHNEQFF
NA,few,TRBV28,TRBJ1-5,TGTGCCAGCAGCCCGATCAGGTTCAATCAGCCCCAGCATTTT,CASSPIRFNQPQHF
NA,NA,TRBV7-2,TRBJ1-5,TGTGCCAGCAGCTTAGCCTCATGGCAGCCCCAGCATTTT,CASSLASWQPQHF
NA,NA,TRBV5-4,TRBJ1-6,TGTGCCAGCAGCTTGGGGGCAGGAGGGGGATCACCCCTCCACTTT,CASSLGAGGGSPLHF
NA,NA,TRBV19,TRBJ2-7,TGTGCCAGTAGCGAAACCGGGTCCATAGGCGGCGAGCAGTACTTC,CASSETGSIGGEQYF
TRBD2,NA,TRBV6-1,TRBJ2-7,TGTGCCAGCAGTGAAGGGAGCGGGGGCCTCTCCTACGAGCAGTACTTC,CASSEGSGGLSYEQYF
NA,NA,TRBV7-2,TRBJ1-2,TGTGCCAGCAGCTTGACCACAGGTGTCAGCTATGGCTACACCTTC,CASSLTTGVSYGYTF
NA,NA,TRBV29-1,TRBJ2-2,TGCAGCGTTGACTCGGGACGGCTGACCGGGGAGCTGTTTTTT,CSVDSGRLTGELFF
TRBD2,NA,TRBV13,TRBJ2-1,TGTGCCAGCAGCTTACGGGGGGGCCCATACAATGAGCAGTTCTTC,CASSLRGGPYNEQFF
NA,once,TRBV7-9,TRBJ1-4,TGTGCCAGCAGCTCAGTACAGGTGCTAGAGGACGAAAAACTGTTTTTT,CASSSVQVLEDEKLFF
NA,NA,TRBV25-1,TRBJ1-1,TGTGCCAGCAGTGAATCTACGGCAGAAGCTTTCTTT,CASSESTAEAFF
NA,NA,TRBV5-6,TRBJ1-5,TGTGCCAGCAGCTTTTGGTCCAGCCAGCCCCAGCATTTT,CASSFWSSQPQHF
TRBD1,NA,TRBV27,TRBJ2-3,TGTGCCAGCAGCGACCTTACAGGGGCAGATACGCAGTATTTT,CASSDLTGADTQYF
TRBD1,NA,TRBV5-1,TRBJ2-7,TGCGCCAGCAGCCCCGAAGGGACAGGGGCCTACGAGCAGTACTTC,CASSPEGTGAYEQYF
TRBD1,NA,TRBV19,TRBJ2-1,TGTGCCAGTAGTATAGTGGACAGGGGCCCCAATGAGCAGTTCTTC,CASSIVDRGPNEQFF
NA,few,TRBV7-9,TRBJ2-3,TGTGCCAGCAGCCCGCCGGGGGACGTTACGCAGTATTTT,CASSPPGDVTQYF
NA,NA,TRBV29-1,TRBJ1-2,TGCAGCGTTGAAGGATGGTGGAAGGACGACTATGGCTACACCTTC,CSVEGWWKDDYGYTF
TRBD1,NA,TRBV5-6,TRBJ2-3,TGTGCCAGCAGCTTCGGACAGGGGGCAGATACGCAGTATTTT,CASSFGQGADTQYF
NA,NA,TRBV7-9,TRBJ1-2,TGTGCCAGCAGCTTAGACAGCTATGGCTACACCTTC,CASSLDSYGYTF
TRBD1,NA,TRBV6-5,TRBJ2-1,TGTGCCAGCAGTTACGCTGGACAGGGGGTCAATGAGCAGTTCTTC,CASSYAGQGVNEQFF
NA,NA,TRBV14,TRBJ2-1,TGTGCCAGCAGCCAAGATTTACACGATTACAATGAGCAGTTCTTC,CASSQDLHDYNEQFF
NA,NA,TRBV20-1,TRBJ2-5,TGCAGTGCTCTCGGGGAGACCCAGTACTTC,CSALGETQYF
NA,NA,TRBV27,TRBJ2-7,TGTGCCAGCAGTTCCCCCGCAAGACCCGAGCAGTACTTC,CASSSPARPEQYF
NA,NA,TRBV29-1,TRBJ1-2,TGCAGCGTTGACCCCAGGGGCCGGGACTATGGCTACACCTTC,CSVDPRGRDYGYTF
TRBD2,NA,TRBV29-1,TRBJ2-5,TGCAGCGTTCGGTCTAGCGGGGGGTTGGTAGAGACCCAGTACTTC,CSVRSSGGLVETQYF
NA,few,TRBV9,TRBJ2-5,TGTGCCAGCAGCGTAGCCGACAGCCCGGAGACCCAGTACTTC,CASSVADSPETQYF
TRBD1,NA,TRBV29-1,TRBJ2-3,TGCAGCGCTGATTGGGACAGGGGTCCCTTGACGGATACGCAGTATTTT,CSADWDRGPLTDTQYF
NA,NA,TRBV27,TRBJ2-5,TGTGCCAGCAGTTTAATGCGGGGGCGGGAGACCCAGTACTTC,CASSLMRGRETQYF
TRBD1,many,TRBV4-3,TRBJ2-7,TGCGCCAGCAGCCAAACCATCTGGGACAGGGAGTTCTACGAGCAGTACTTC,CASSQTIWDREFYEQYF
NA,few,TRBV5-6,TRBJ2-3,TGTGCCAGCAGCTTGGGGCAGGGGTCAGATACGCAGTATTTT,CASSLGQGSDTQYF
NA,NA,TRBV15,TRBJ2-2,TGTGCCACCAGCAGAGACTGGCGGAGGCGCCGGGAGCTGTTTTTT,CATSRDWRRRRELFF
TRBD1,NA,TRBV5-6,TRBJ2-7,TGTGCCAGCAGCTGGGGACAGGGGGCTGTCGAGCAGTACTTC,CASSWGQGAVEQYF
NA,NA,TRBV4-1,TRBJ2-6,TGCGCCAGCAGCCAAGACGGGGCCAACGTCCTGACTTTC,CASSQDGANVLTF
NA,NA,TRBV29-1,TRBJ1-2,TGCAGCGTTATCCCCACCGCAAACTATGGCTACACCTTC,CSVIPTANYGYTF
TRBD2,NA,TRBV9,TRBJ2-2,TGTGCCAGCAGCGCCGGCCAGGGACTAGCGGCGAACACCGGGGAGCTGTTTTTT,CASSAGQGLAANTGELFF
NA,NA,TRBV15,TRBJ2-3,TGTGCCACCAGCAGAGTGGGCTTTCCAGATACGCAGTATTTT,CATSRVGFPDTQYF
TRBD2,NA,TRBV2,TRBJ2-7,TGTGCCAGCAGCACTCCGGGACTAGCGGGAATTATTCTCTCCTACGAGCAGTACTTC,CASSTPGLAGIILSYEQYF
TRBD1,NA,TRBV19,TRBJ2-7,TGTGCCAGTAGTCTGGGGACAGGGATATACGAGCAGTACTTC,CASSLGTGIYEQYF
TRBD1,NA,TRBV7-2,TRBJ1-5,TGTGCCAGCAGCCCAGGGGACAGGGTTCAGCCCCAGCATTTT,CASSPGDRVQPQHF
NA,NA,TRBV27,TRBJ2-5,TGTGCCAGCAGTCGAGAGACCCAGTACTTC,CASSRETQYF
NA,NA,TRBV6-6,TRBJ1-5,TGTGCCAGCAGTTGGGGGGCGGATCTGTTCCGGCCCCAGCATTTT,CASSWGADLFRPQHF